These T cell receptor beta chains were read from a single sample in a study of T-cell reconstitution after alpha-beta-depleted transplantation in children. TCRdb itself ran the PCR reads through MiXCR, one entry per CDR3 protein. The sample includes roughly 500,000 distinct CDR3 sequences, roughly 10% of them seen just once. Sequenced here: PBMCs, sampled before TCRalphabeta/CD19-depleted stem cell transplant. These receptors were collected from a child aged 2-9 years with inherited bone marrow failure, due to receive a stem cell transplant. Both conserved end residues are part of each CDR3. D genes are given only for firm matches. Rows give clone size only sometimes, using once, few, many, or a class for an expanded clone.

cdr3_aa: CASSSRQEPINQPQHF; cdr3_nt: TGTGCCAGCAGCTCACGACAGGAGCCTATAAACCAGCCCCAGCATTTT; clone_size: few; j_call: TRBJ1-5; d_call: -; v_call: TRBV5-6
cdr3_aa: CASSPYSSGTYNEQFF; cdr3_nt: TGTGCCAGCAGCCCCTACTCTAGCGGGACATACAATGAGCAGTTCTTC; clone_size: many; j_call: TRBJ2-1; d_call: TRBD2; v_call: TRBV13
cdr3_aa: CAWSDGTADTQYF; cdr3_nt: TGTGCCTGGAGTGACGGGACGGCAGATACGCAGTATTTT; clone_size: -; j_call: TRBJ2-3; d_call: -; v_call: TRBV30
cdr3_aa: CASSPRVRGDEAFF; cdr3_nt: TGTGCCAGCAGCCCACGTGTGAGGGGGGATGAAGCTTTCTTT; clone_size: many; j_call: TRBJ1-1; d_call: -; v_call: TRBV7-9
cdr3_aa: CSAKTSGRAYEQYF; cdr3_nt: TGCAGTGCTAAGACTAGCGGGAGGGCCTACGAGCAGTACTTC; clone_size: few; j_call: TRBJ2-7; d_call: TRBD2; v_call: TRBV20-1
cdr3_aa: CAWSVGLPYEQYF; cdr3_nt: TGTGCCTGGAGTGTCGGTCTACCATACGAGCAGTACTTC; clone_size: few; j_call: TRBJ2-7; d_call: -; v_call: TRBV30
cdr3_aa: CSARDQSGRALETQYF; cdr3_nt: TGCAGTGCTAGAGATCAAAGCGGGAGGGCCCTCGAGACCCAGTACTTC; clone_size: -; j_call: TRBJ2-5; d_call: TRBD2; v_call: TRBV20-1
cdr3_aa: CASTLGGSGNEQFF; cdr3_nt: TGTGCCAGCACCCTAGGGGGGAGCGGCAATGAGCAGTTCTTC; clone_size: -; j_call: TRBJ2-1; d_call: -; v_call: TRBV6-1
cdr3_aa: CASSLPRAPSYEQYF; cdr3_nt: TGTGCCAGCAGCCTACCCCGGGCCCCGAGCTACGAGCAGTACTTC; clone_size: many; j_call: TRBJ2-7; d_call: -; v_call: TRBV7-2
cdr3_aa: CATRGTGRASNTGELFF; cdr3_nt: TGTGCCACAAGGGGGACCGGGCGGGCCTCGAACACCGGGGAGCTGTTTTTT; clone_size: many; j_call: TRBJ2-2; d_call: -; v_call: TRBV15
cdr3_aa: CASSLGWGGGDPEAFF; cdr3_nt: TGCGCCAGCAGCTTGGGCTGGGGCGGTGGTGACCCTGAAGCTTTCTTT; clone_size: many; j_call: TRBJ1-1; d_call: -; v_call: TRBV5-1
cdr3_aa: CASSHPATSTEQYF; cdr3_nt: TGCGCCAGCAGCCACCCAGCGACTAGCACCGAGCAGTACTTC; clone_size: -; j_call: TRBJ2-7; d_call: TRBD2; v_call: TRBV4-1
cdr3_aa: CASSVTGSNEKLFF; cdr3_nt: TGCGCCAGCAGCGTGACAGGGTCCAATGAAAAACTGTTTTTT; clone_size: -; j_call: TRBJ1-4; d_call: TRBD1; v_call: TRBV5-1
cdr3_aa: CASSPGGPSYNEQFF; cdr3_nt: TGTGCCAGCAGTCCCGGGGGACCCTCCTACAATGAGCAGTTCTTC; clone_size: many; j_call: TRBJ2-1; d_call: -; v_call: TRBV12-3/TRBV12-4
cdr3_aa: CASSDPRTSAYNEQFF; cdr3_nt: TGTGCCAGCAGCGACCCCCGCACTAGCGCATACAATGAGCAGTTCTTC; clone_size: few; j_call: TRBJ2-1; d_call: TRBD2; v_call: TRBV13
cdr3_aa: CSVGLRGYTF; cdr3_nt: TGCAGCGTTGGTCTCCGTGGCTACACCTTC; clone_size: many; j_call: TRBJ1-2; d_call: -; v_call: TRBV29-1
cdr3_aa: CAWSGLAPTDTQYF; cdr3_nt: TGTGCCTGGAGTGGACTAGCGCCCACAGATACGCAGTATTTT; clone_size: -; j_call: TRBJ2-3; d_call: TRBD2; v_call: TRBV30
cdr3_aa: CASSMLTGGAGANVLTF; cdr3_nt: TGTGCCAGTAGTATGCTTACAGGGGGCGCTGGGGCCAACGTCCTGACTTTC; clone_size: many; j_call: TRBJ2-6; d_call: TRBD1; v_call: TRBV19
cdr3_aa: CASSSNGRPQETQYF; cdr3_nt: TGTGCCAGCAGCTCAAACGGGAGGCCCCAAGAGACCCAGTACTTC; clone_size: -; j_call: TRBJ2-5; d_call: TRBD2; v_call: TRBV7-6
cdr3_aa: CSARDLTGTPETQYF; cdr3_nt: TGCAGTGCTAGAGATCTCACAGGGACACCGGAGACCCAGTACTTC; clone_size: few; j_call: TRBJ2-5; d_call: -; v_call: TRBV20-1
cdr3_aa: CASSLAGTGGVGTQYF; cdr3_nt: TGTGCCAGCAGCTTGGCCGGGACAGGGGGCGTTGGGACCCAGTACTTC; clone_size: many; j_call: TRBJ2-5; d_call: TRBD1; v_call: TRBV7-2
cdr3_aa: CASIRPEAFF; cdr3_nt: TGTGCCAGCATTAGGCCTGAAGCTTTCTTT; clone_size: many; j_call: TRBJ1-1; d_call: -; v_call: TRBV27
cdr3_aa: CSARDTAWADTQYF; cdr3_nt: TGCAGTGCTAGAGATACAGCATGGGCAGATACGCAGTATTTT; clone_size: few; j_call: TRBJ2-3; d_call: -; v_call: TRBV20-1
cdr3_aa: CATSATSGNPYEQFF; cdr3_nt: TGTGCCACCAGTGCGACTAGCGGGAATCCGTATGAGCAGTTCTTC; clone_size: many; j_call: TRBJ2-1; d_call: TRBD2; v_call: TRBV24-1
cdr3_aa: CASSLGRRNTEAFF; cdr3_nt: TGTGCCAGCAGTCTTGGCCGGAGGAACACTGAAGCTTTCTTT; clone_size: many; j_call: TRBJ1-1; d_call: -; v_call: TRBV25-1
cdr3_aa: CAISAGGEADTQYF; cdr3_nt: TGTGCCATCAGCGCAGGGGGAGAGGCAGATACGCAGTATTTT; clone_size: many; j_call: TRBJ2-3; d_call: TRBD1; v_call: TRBV10-3
cdr3_aa: CASSVPGGWETQYF; cdr3_nt: TGTGCCAGCAGCGTACCAGGGGGCTGGGAGACCCAGTACTTC; clone_size: many; j_call: TRBJ2-5; d_call: TRBD1; v_call: TRBV7-9
cdr3_aa: CATSSGDRGLFETQYF; cdr3_nt: TGTGCCACCAGCAGTGGGGACAGGGGGCTTTTTGAGACCCAGTACTTC; clone_size: many; j_call: TRBJ2-5; d_call: TRBD1; v_call: TRBV15
cdr3_aa: CASSVWSGRASEQFF; cdr3_nt: TGTGCCAGCAGCGTATGGAGCGGGAGGGCCAGTGAGCAGTTCTTC; clone_size: many; j_call: TRBJ2-1; d_call: TRBD2; v_call: TRBV9
cdr3_aa: CASSPPGDRWTAEQFF; cdr3_nt: TGTGCCAGCAGCCCCCCAGGGGACCGCTGGACAGCTGAGCAGTTCTTC; clone_size: many; j_call: TRBJ2-1; d_call: -; v_call: TRBV7-9
cdr3_aa: CASTNRDRTLSTDTQYF; cdr3_nt: TGCGCCAGCACCAACCGGGACAGGACACTTAGCACAGATACGCAGTATTTT; clone_size: -; j_call: TRBJ2-3; d_call: TRBD1; v_call: TRBV5-1
cdr3_aa: CASSEGIRMEYSNQPQHF; cdr3_nt: TGTGCCAGCAGTGAGGGGATTAGGATGGAGTATAGCAATCAGCCCCAGCATTTT; clone_size: many; j_call: TRBJ1-5; d_call: -; v_call: TRBV6-1
cdr3_aa: CASSINTATNEKLFF; cdr3_nt: TGTGCCAGTAGTATAAACACCGCAACTAATGAAAAACTGTTTTTT; clone_size: -; j_call: TRBJ1-4; d_call: -; v_call: TRBV19
cdr3_aa: CASSPTRGLADTQYF; cdr3_nt: TGTGCCAGCAGCCCCACTAGGGGGTTGGCAGATACGCAGTATTTT; clone_size: many; j_call: TRBJ2-3; d_call: -; v_call: TRBV7-8
cdr3_aa: CASSQGPGDEKLFF; cdr3_nt: TGCGCCAGCAGCCAAGGGCCCGGAGATGAAAAACTGTTTTTT; clone_size: many; j_call: TRBJ1-4; d_call: -; v_call: TRBV4-1
cdr3_aa: CASRPAGLAGCTDTQYF; cdr3_nt: TGTGCAAGTCGCCCCGCCGGCCTGGCGGGGTGCACAGATACGCAGTATTTT; clone_size: -; j_call: TRBJ2-3; d_call: -; v_call: TRBV12-2
cdr3_aa: CSVRGSVNYGYTF; cdr3_nt: TGCAGCGTACGGGGCTCCGTTAACTATGGCTACACCTTC; clone_size: many; j_call: TRBJ1-2; d_call: -; v_call: TRBV29-1
cdr3_aa: CSVDIAGGTYEQYF; cdr3_nt: TGCAGCGTTGATATAGCGGGCGGGACCTACGAGCAGTACTTC; clone_size: many; j_call: TRBJ2-7; d_call: TRBD2; v_call: TRBV29-1
cdr3_aa: CSGDWIYNEQFF; cdr3_nt: TGCAGTGGGGACTGGATCTACAATGAGCAGTTCTTC; clone_size: -; j_call: TRBJ2-1; d_call: -; v_call: TRBV20-1
cdr3_aa: CASSKPLGVDNEQFF; cdr3_nt: TGTGCCAGCAGCAAACCCCTCGGGGTGGACAATGAGCAGTTCTTC; clone_size: many; j_call: TRBJ2-1; d_call: -; v_call: TRBV21-1
cdr3_aa: CASSVQGQNYEQYF; cdr3_nt: TGTGCCAGCTCCGTCCAGGGTCAAAACTACGAGCAGTACTTC; clone_size: many; j_call: TRBJ2-7; d_call: -; v_call: TRBV18
cdr3_aa: CASSLLSGLYNEQFF; cdr3_nt: TGCGCCAGCAGCTTGTTGAGCGGGCTCTACAATGAGCAGTTCTTC; clone_size: many; j_call: TRBJ2-1; d_call: -; v_call: TRBV5-1
cdr3_aa: CASSQGPYKDQTDTQYF; cdr3_nt: TGCGCCAGCAGCCAAGGCCCTTACAAGGATCAGACAGATACGCAGTATTTT; clone_size: many; j_call: TRBJ2-3; d_call: -; v_call: TRBV4-3
cdr3_aa: CSVEDLASEQFF; cdr3_nt: TGCAGCGTTGAAGACCTAGCGAGTGAGCAGTTCTTC; clone_size: many; j_call: TRBJ2-1; d_call: -; v_call: TRBV29-1
cdr3_aa: CATSRGFASSYNEQFF; cdr3_nt: TGTGCCACCAGCAGAGGGTTCGCAAGCTCCTACAATGAGCAGTTCTTC; clone_size: many; j_call: TRBJ2-1; d_call: -; v_call: TRBV15
cdr3_aa: CASSESSGRDDYNEQFF; cdr3_nt: TGTGCCAGCAGTGAATCCAGCGGGAGGGATGATTACAATGAGCAGTTCTTC; clone_size: many; j_call: TRBJ2-1; d_call: TRBD2; v_call: TRBV25-1
cdr3_aa: CASSQEVAPSYEQYF; cdr3_nt: TGTGCCAGCAGCCAAGAGGTGGCCCCTAGCTACGAGCAGTACTTC; clone_size: many; j_call: TRBJ2-7; d_call: -; v_call: TRBV4-2
cdr3_aa: CSARAYRGRTEAFF; cdr3_nt: TGCAGTGCTAGGGCCTACAGGGGAAGGACTGAAGCTTTCTTT; clone_size: many; j_call: TRBJ1-1; d_call: TRBD1; v_call: TRBV20-1
cdr3_aa: CSVVGLAGEYNEQFF; cdr3_nt: TGCAGCGTTGTAGGACTAGCGGGAGAGTACAATGAGCAGTTCTTC; clone_size: -; j_call: TRBJ2-1; d_call: TRBD2; v_call: TRBV29-1
cdr3_aa: CASSQVAGYYEQYF; cdr3_nt: TGCGCCAGCAGTCAAGTAGCTGGCTACTACGAGCAGTACTTC; clone_size: many; j_call: TRBJ2-7; d_call: -; v_call: TRBV4-3